A selection of T cell receptor beta chains follows, all from one sample in a study of blood T cells in healthy people across ages. One entry per CDR3 protein, called by TCRdb with MiXCR from the 5' RACE reads. Here the sample spans over 1,500,000 distinct CDR3 sequences, about 39% being singletons. Sequenced sample: blood. The source of these receptors is a human donor in good health. CDR3s include the opening cysteine and the closing phenylalanine or tryptophan. A D gene is named only where the DNA matches it firmly. For some rows the clone size is stated as once, few or many, or as a class when expanded; others skip it.

j_call clone_size d_call v_call cdr3_length cdr3_nt cdr3_aa
TRBJ1-1 NA NA TRBV25-1 17 TGTGCCAGCAGTGACGGCCAGAAAAGAATTACTAACACTGAAGCTTTCTTT CASSDGQKRITNTEAFF
TRBJ2-7 NA NA TRBV12-2 17 TGTGCAAGTCGCTCAGACCTCTCTAGGGACAGCATCTACGAGCAGTACTTC CASRSDLSRDSIYEQYF
TRBJ2-7 NA TRBD1 TRBV4-1 15 TGCGCCAGCAGCCACTCTGGGACAGGGGCATACGAGCAGTACTTC CASSHSGTGAYEQYF
TRBJ2-3 NA NA TRBV28 16 TGTGCCAGCAGTTTAATCGGGGTCTTGGTAGCAGATACGCAGTATTTT CASSLIGVLVADTQYF
TRBJ1-2 many NA TRBV3-1 13 TGTGCCAGCAGCAGAGACACGAACTATGGCTACACCTTC CASSRDTNYGYTF
TRBJ2-7 few NA TRBV24-1 14 TGTGCCACCAGTGATAACAGGGCGAGCGACGAGCAGTACTTC CATSDNRASDEQYF
TRBJ1-2 NA NA TRBV7-9 16 TGTGCCAGCAGCTTAGCGCTGTCAGCAAAAGTGGGAGGCTACACCTTC CASSLALSAKVGGYTF
TRBJ1-6 few TRBD1 TRBV28 13 TGTGCCACCTTGGACAGGGGTAAATCACCCCTCCACTTT CATLDRGKSPLHF
TRBJ2-1 NA TRBD1 TRBV5-1 16 TGCGCCAGCAGCTCGCGACAGGGGGCAAGAAGGAATGAGCAGTTCTTC CASSSRQGARRNEQFF
TRBJ1-2 NA NA TRBV28 14 TGTGCCAGCAGCAATCTAGGGGTAAACTATGGCTACACCTTC CASSNLGVNYGYTF
TRBJ1-1 NA TRBD1 TRBV4-1 18 TGCGCCAGCAGCCCCTCTCACTGGGACAGGGCTATCCCGTATGAAGCTTTCTTT CASSPSHWDRAIPYEAFF
TRBJ2-3 NA NA TRBV27 13 TGTGCCAGCAGTTTTAGAGACGCAGATACGCAGTATTTT CASSFRDADTQYF
TRBJ1-1 NA NA TRBV4-2 18 TGTGCCAGCAGCCGCACCATTTTCCGCCCGGGGGGTAACACTGAAGCTTTCTTT CASSRTIFRPGGNTEAFF
TRBJ1-1 few TRBD1 TRBV20-1 13 TGCAGTGCTAGACAGGGGGCGCAGACTGAAGCTTTCTTT CSARQGAQTEAFF
TRBJ1-2 NA NA TRBV7-2 14 TGTGCCAGCAGCTTAGTAGACGGGGATAATGGCTACACCTTC CASSLVDGDNGYTF
TRBJ2-7 once TRBD2 TRBV9 15 TGTGCCAGCAGCGTAGGGGAGGGGAACTCCTACGAGCAGTACTTC CASSVGEGNSYEQYF